The clone carrying this T cell receptor beta chain has ten or more counts. The authors prepared the TCRbeta library with unique molecular identifiers. TCRdb re-derived calls from the PCR reads in MiXCR, one entry per CDR3 protein. The data hold around 240,000 distinct CDR3 sequences, with over 9.5% observed a single time. V dropped 0 bases and J dropped 5 bases, with 11 bases sitting between them. CDR1 is LGHNA and CDR2 is YSLEER in the germline V gene. This CDR3 comprises 15 residues. These data belong to a study of T-cell reconstitution after alpha-beta-depleted transplantation in children. The sample in question was PBMCs from the stem cell graft donor, obtained from the stem cell graft. The chain carries TRBV4-3 and TRBJ1-5; no reliable D call. This clonotype originated in a human donor who donated a stem cell graft to a child with SCID. This chain's CDR3 is CASSQDRFGDQPQHF. As DNA, the CDR3 is TGCGCCAGCAGCCAAGATAGGTTTGGGGATCAGCCCCAGCATTTT.